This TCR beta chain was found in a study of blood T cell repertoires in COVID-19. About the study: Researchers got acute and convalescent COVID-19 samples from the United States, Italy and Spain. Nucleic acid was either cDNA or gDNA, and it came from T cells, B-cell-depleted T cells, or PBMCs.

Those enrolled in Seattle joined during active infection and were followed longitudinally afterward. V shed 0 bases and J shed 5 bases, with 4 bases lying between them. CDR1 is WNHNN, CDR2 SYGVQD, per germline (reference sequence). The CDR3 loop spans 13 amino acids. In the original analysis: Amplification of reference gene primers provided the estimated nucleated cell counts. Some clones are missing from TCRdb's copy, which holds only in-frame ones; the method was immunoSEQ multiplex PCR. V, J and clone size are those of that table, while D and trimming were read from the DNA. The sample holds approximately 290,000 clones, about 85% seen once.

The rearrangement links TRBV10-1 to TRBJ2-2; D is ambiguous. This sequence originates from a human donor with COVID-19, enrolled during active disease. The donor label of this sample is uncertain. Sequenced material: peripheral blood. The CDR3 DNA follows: TGCGCCAGCAGTGAGTCCAATACCGGGGAGCTGTTTTTT. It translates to CASSESNTGELFF.